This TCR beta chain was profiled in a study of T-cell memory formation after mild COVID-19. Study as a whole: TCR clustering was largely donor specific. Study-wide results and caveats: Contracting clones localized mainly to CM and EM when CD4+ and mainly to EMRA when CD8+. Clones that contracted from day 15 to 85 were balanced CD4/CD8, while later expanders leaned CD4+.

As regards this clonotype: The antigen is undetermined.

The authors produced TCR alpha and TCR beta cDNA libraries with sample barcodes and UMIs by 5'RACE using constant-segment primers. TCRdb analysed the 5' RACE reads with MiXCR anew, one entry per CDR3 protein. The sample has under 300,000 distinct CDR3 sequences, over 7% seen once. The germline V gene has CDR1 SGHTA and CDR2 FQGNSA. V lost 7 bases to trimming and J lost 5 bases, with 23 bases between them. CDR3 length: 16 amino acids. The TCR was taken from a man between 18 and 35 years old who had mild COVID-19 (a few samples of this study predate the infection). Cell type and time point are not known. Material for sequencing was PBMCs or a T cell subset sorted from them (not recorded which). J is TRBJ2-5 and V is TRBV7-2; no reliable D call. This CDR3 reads CASTPGYGPVLETQYF. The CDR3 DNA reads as TGTGCCAGCACCCCCGGATATGGGCCCGTATTGGAGACCCAGTACTTC. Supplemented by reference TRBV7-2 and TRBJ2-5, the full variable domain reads GAGVSQSPSNKVTEKGKDVELRCDPISGHTALYWYRQSLGQGLEFLIYFQGNSAPDKSGLPSDRFSAERTGGSVSTLTIQRTQQEDSAVYLCASTPGYGPVLETQYFGPGTRLLVL.